A single sample is the source of the 20 T cell receptor beta chains below, sequenced in a study of metastatic and nonmetastatic thyroid tumors. Prior to thyroid surgery, none of the patients had received any treatment. TCRdb re-called the PCR reads with MiXCR. The table lists 24,000 or so clones, about 20% of them singletons. Sequencing was performed on tumor tissue. The receptor source for this set is a female donor with papillary thyroid cancer or a benign thyroid nodule (not recorded which). Some clones in this sample may be carry-over from other donors' samples.

The chain combines TRBV20-1 with TRBJ1-5; 7 bases align to TRBD1. The CDR3 has 16 amino acids. Germline V gives CDR1 DFQATT, CDR2 SNEGSKA (reference sequence). V shed 6 bases, J shed 0 bases, and the junction held 11 bases outside the gene matches. DNA of the CDR3: TGCAGTGCCACCATACCGGGACAGATTAGCAATCAGCCCCAGCATTTT. Translated: CSATIPGQISNQPQHF.

The chain combines TRBV14 with TRBJ1-2; D is unclear. Germline CDR1 reads SGHDN; CDR2 reads FVKESK. The CDR3 is 15 amino acids. V shed 1 base and J shed 4 bases, with 13 bases lying between them. In DNA, the CDR3 is TGTGCCAGCAGCCAAGGACCGGGCCGCTCCTATGGCTACACCTTC. It is translated as CASSQGPGRSYGYTF.

The V and J genes are TRBV4-3 and TRBJ1-2; no clear D. V lost 0 bases and J 3 bases, leaving 11 bases between the germline ends. From germline, CDR1 is LGHNA and CDR2 YSLEER. The CDR3 runs to 15 residues. The CDR3 here is CASSQEKGAYYGYTF. Written as DNA, the CDR3 is TGCGCCAGCAGCCAAGAAAAGGGCGCCTACTATGGCTACACCTTC.

This clone has at least ten counts. V usage is TRBV6-2 or TRBV6-3 and J usage is TRBJ1-5, with D maybe TRBD1 (6 bases). The CDR3 sequence is 15 residues long. CDR1 is MNHEY, CDR2 SVGEGT, per germline. V lost 6 bases to trimming and J lost 4 bases, with 16 bases between them. CDR3 DNA: TGTGCCAGCAGATCATCGGGGGCAACAAATCAGCCCCAGCATTTT. Its translation is CASRSSGATNQPQHF.

This clone was recorded a few times. J is TRBJ2-2 and V is TRBV7-2, with TRBD2 matching 7 bases. V was pared by 3 bases and J by 5 bases, with 6 bases of the junction left unmatched. This CDR3 is 15 amino acids long. From germline, CDR1 is SGHTA and CDR2 FQGNSA. This CDR3 is CASSFVGGVTGELFF. CDR3 coding DNA: TGTGCCAGCAGCTTTGTGGGAGGGGTGACCGGGGAGCTGTTTTTT. The whole variable domain, remainder taken from reference TRBV7-2 and TRBJ2-2, is GAGVSQSPSNKVTEKGKDVELRCDPISGHTALYWYRQSLGQGLEFLIYFQGNSAPDKSGLPSDRFSAERTGGSVSTLTIQRTQQEDSAVYLCASSFVGGVTGELFFGEGSRLTVL.

The rearrangement links TRBV7-9 to TRBJ2-7, with TRBD2 matching over 9 bases. The length of the CDR3 is 12 residues. V was clipped by 7 bases and J by 5 bases; unmatched bases: 3. Germline V gene sequence: CDR1 SEHNR, CDR2 FQNEAQ (reference sequence). The CDR3 loop is CASNSGRDEQYF. CDR3 in DNA: TGTGCCAGCAATAGCGGGAGAGACGAGCAGTACTTC.

The chain links TRBV20-1 to TRBJ1-1; no reliable D call. Germline V gene sequence: CDR1 DFQATT, CDR2 SNEGSKA (reference sequence). The V gene lost 6 bases and the J gene lost 7 bases, with 24 bases spanning the gap. The CDR3 covers 15 residues. Written as DNA, the CDR3 is TGCAGTGCGTGGGTTCCCCTAATAGGGTACAATGAAGCTTTCTTT. Protein sequence: CSAWVPLIGYNEAFF.

The chain employs TRBV6-6 and TRBJ1-2; possible D gene TRBD1, 6 bases. The CDR3 covers 14 residues. The germline V gene has CDR1 MNHNY and CDR2 SVGAGI (reference sequence). V shed 6 bases and J shed 4 bases, with 15 bases lying between them. CDR3 DNA: TGTGCCAGCAGCTACAACCCGGACAGCTATGGCTACACCTTC. This gives the protein CASSYNPDSYGYTF.

The V gene is TRBV20-1, the J gene TRBJ2-3; 7 bases fit TRBD1. CDR1 is DFQATT and CDR2 is SNEGSKA in the germline V gene (reference sequence). The CDR3 sequence is 13 residues long. J was trimmed by 5 bases and V by 5 bases; bases with no gene match: 7. CDR3 coding DNA: TGCAGTGCTGTCCAACAGGGGCAAGATACGCAGTATTTT. It specifies CSAVQQGQDTQYF.

In its sample, this clone was seen many times. This chain joins TRBV18 and TRBJ2-1, with a possible D match to TRBD1 (6 bases). This CDR3 has 14 amino acids. In germline, CDR1 is KGHSH, CDR2 LQKENI. Trimming shortened V by 2 bases and J by 9 bases, and 14 bases separated the two germline ends. CDR3 in DNA: TGTGCCAGCTCACCAGAACAGGGAAGGGGTGAGCAGTTCTTC. It encodes CASSPEQGRGEQFF.

This clone was counted at least ten times. The chain uses TRBV7-9 and TRBJ1-2; a weak D match, TRBD1 (6 bases). V lost 6 bases and J lost 8, with 13 bases in between. The CDR3 extends over 12 amino acids. Germline CDR1 reads SEHNR; CDR2 reads FQNEAQ (reference sequence). CDR3 coding DNA: TGTGCCAGCAGTTTTAATCAGGGGGGCTACACCTTC. This translates into CASSFNQGGYTF.

This chain connects TRBV6-1 to TRBJ2-1; D is unresolved. This CDR3 spans 16 amino acids. Germline V CDR1 and CDR2: MNHNS, SASEGT. The V end lost 7 bases, the J end lost 0 bases, and 16 bases lay between the germline ends. The CDR3 sequence: CASILDPRSSYNEQFF. The DNA of the CDR3 is TGTGCCAGCATTCTTGATCCCCGTAGCTCCTACAATGAGCAGTTCTTC.

The table lists this clone with a few counts. This sequence joins TRBV20-1 and TRBJ1-2; 7 nucleotides match TRBD1. Looked up from germline, CDR1 is DFQATT and CDR2 is SNEGSKA (reference sequence). This CDR3 has 13 amino acids. The J segment lost 6 bases and the V segment lost 0 bases, leaving 4 bases of the junction unmatched. The CDR3 coding sequence is TGCAGTGCTAGAGATCTGACAGGGAATGGCTACACCTTC. It codes for CSARDLTGNGYTF.

The chain links TRBV5-1 to TRBJ2-7; D gene uncertain. The CDR3 has 12 amino acids. In germline, CDR1 is SGHRS, CDR2 YFSETQ. The germline V and J ends were trimmed by 2 bases and 7 bases, with 10 bases remaining between them. The DNA for the CDR3 is TGCGCCAGCAGCTTACCCGCGGATGAGCAGTACTTC. It translates to CASSLPADEQYF.

A remark on this clone: This sample includes further DNA sequences coding for the same CDR3. This sequence joins TRBV27 and TRBJ2-3; 7 nucleotides line up with TRBD2. Germline trimming cut 4 bases from V and 1 base from J; bases unmatched to any gene: 17. Germline loops: CDR1 MNHEY, CDR2 SMNVEV (reference sequence). CDR3 length equals 19 residues. As DNA, the CDR3 is TGTGCCAGCAGTTATCGGCCCCCCGGACTAGTCCCCGGCACAGATACGCAGTATTTT. Encoded protein: CASSYRPPGLVPGTDTQYF.

This clone was observed a handful of times. The V gene is TRBV11-2, the J gene TRBJ2-5; the D gene is possibly TRBD1 (5 bases). The V and J ends lost 5 bases and 2 bases respectively, with 15 bases between them. This CDR3 spans 15 amino acids. Germline lookup yields CDR1 SGHAT and CDR2 FQNNGV. In nucleotides, the CDR3 is TGTGCCAGCAGCCCAATATTGGGGCAGCAAGAGACCCAGTACTTC. Translating gives CASSPILGQQETQYF.

This clone was seen many times. The gene calls are TRBV7-8 and TRBJ1-2; D gene uncertain. The CDR3 contains 14 residues. In germline, CDR1 is SGHVS, CDR2 FQNEAQ. V was shortened by 5 bases and J by 3 bases, with 13 bases between the two germline ends. CDR3 DNA sequence: TGTGCCAGCAGCCCAGACGGAGTCGACTATGGCTACACCTTC. This codes for CASSPDGVDYGYTF.

The chain uses TRBV3-1 and TRBJ2-7; the D gene is possibly TRBD2 (7 bases). Trimming removed 4 bases at V and 7 bases at J, with 11 bases between. Germline loops: CDR1 LGHDT, CDR2 YNNKEL (reference sequence). The CDR3 covers 12 residues. CDR3 protein: CASSRGRGEQYF. The CDR3 coding sequence is TGTGCCAGCAGCCGGGGGAGGGGGGAGCAGTACTTC.

This rearrangement joins TRBV6-1 to TRBJ2-1, with D possibly matching TRBD2 (6 bases). The CDR3 spans 17 residues. Trimming took off 8 bases at V and 4 bases at J, with 24 bases between the two ends. The V gene's germline CDR1 is MNHNS and CDR2 SASEGT. The CDR3 sequence: CASQNSLAIRLYNEQFF. The CDR3 DNA sequence: TGTGCCAGCCAGAACTCTCTAGCGATACGACTATACAATGAGCAGTTCTTC.

This clone was counted a few times. This rearrangement joins TRBV10-3 to TRBJ2-1; TRBD1 matches 10 bases. The CDR3 has 15 residues. Germline trimming cut 6 bases from V and 5 bases from J; bases unmatched to any gene: 7. The V gene's germline CDR1 is ENHRY and CDR2 SYGVKD. The CDR3 DNA follows: TGTGCCATCAGCGAGGCCGGGACAGGGGACAATGAGCAGTTCTTC. This codes for CAISEAGTGDNEQFF.